This TCR beta chain originates from a study of OX40 agonist ivuxolimab in advanced cancers. Overall study results and limits: Normalized expansion of T-cell clones was also low for some nonresponders. Clonal expansion in partial responders at 0.1-3.0 mg/kg ranked among the lowest. CD4+ and CD8+ T cells in blood underwent clonal expansion by week 6 at 0.1 to 3.0 mg/kg.

The V end lost 0 bases, the J end lost 4 bases, and 8 bases lay between the germline ends. The germline V gene has CDR1 SGDLS and CDR2 YYNGEE. The CDR3 spans 14 residues. The protocol was immunoSEQ multiplex PCR, while the TCRdb copy is restricted to in-frame clones and leaves out a portion. The sample shows 20,000 or so clones, 84% of them seen only once. As concerns this clone: Its antigen is unidentified.

The gene calls are TRBV9 and TRBJ1-5; perhaps TRBD1 as D (5 bases). The TCR sequence derives from an adult with an advanced solid tumor such as melanoma, head and neck, liver or kidney cancer. Sequencing used CD4+ or CD8+ T cells sorted from blood, obtained in a trial of the OX40 agonist ivuxolimab. CDR3 DNA: TGTGCCAGCAGCGTAGGGGAGGGGAATCAGCCCCAGCATTTT. It is translated as CASSVGEGNQPQHF.